The 6 T cell receptor beta chains in this list originate from one sample, sequenced in a study of OX40 agonist ivuxolimab in advanced cancers. Data came from immunoSEQ multiplex PCR; TCRdb stores just in-frame clones and leaves some out. The sample includes about 40,000 clones, approximately 81% of them seen just once. The sample consisted of CD4+ or CD8+ T cells sorted from blood, taken in a trial of the OX40 agonist ivuxolimab. All receptors come from an adult with an advanced solid tumor such as melanoma, head and neck, liver or kidney cancer.

V gene TRBV7-3 combines with J gene TRBJ2-1; D gene uncertain. V lost 4 bases and J lost 0, with 10 bases in between. The length of the CDR3 is 15 residues. The germline CDR1 and CDR2 sequences are SGHTA and FQGTGA. CDR3 sequence reads: CASSSTRSSYNEQFF. As DNA, the CDR3 is TGTGCCAGCAGCTCGACCCGGAGCTCCTACAATGAGCAGTTCTTC.

The CDR3 region has the DNA TGTGCCTCGCATGGGGGTAGGGGCACAGATACGCAGTATTTT. Translation gives CASHGGRGTDTQYF. The rearrangement links TRBV19 to TRBJ2-3, with D possibly called TRBD1 or TRBD2 (5 bases each). There are 14 residues in the CDR3. Germline loops: CDR1 LNHDA, CDR2 SQIVND (reference sequence). V was shortened by 11 bases and J by 1 base, with 16 bases between the two germline ends.

The chain carries TRBV9 and TRBJ2-3; TRBD2 matches 9 bases. The CDR3 length is 16 residues. Germline assignment: CDR1 SGDLS and CDR2 YYNGEE. V shed 0 bases and J 6 bases; nucleotides not matched to a gene: 8. Written as DNA, the CDR3 is TGTGCCAGCAGCGTAGTTAGCAGGACTAGCGTGGATACGCAGTATTTT. Its translation is CASSVVSRTSVDTQYF.

The rearrangement joins TRBV7-9 to TRBJ2-7; D unresolved. The CDR3 runs to 13 residues. V was pared by 8 bases and J by 1 base, with 12 bases between. Germline CDR1 SEHNR, CDR2 FQNEAQ (reference sequence). The CDR3 nucleotides are TGTGCCAGCTCAGCCTTGGTTTCCTACGAGCAGTACTTC. Protein sequence: CASSALVSYEQYF.

The V gene is TRBV12-5, the J gene TRBJ2-5, with a tentative D call TRBD2 (6 bases). V was trimmed by 3 bases and J by 7 bases, leaving 18 bases between them. Germline lookup yields CDR1 LGHNT and CDR2 FRNRAP. CDR3 size: 15 residues. The CDR3 DNA reads TGTGCTAGTGGTTTCCTCGGTCCCGTGGGAGGGACCCAGTACTTC. Encoded protein: CASGFLGPVGGTQYF. Based on the CDR3 plus reference TRBV12-5 and TRBJ2-5, the full variable domain is DARVTQTPRHKVTEMGQEVTMRCQPILGHNTVFWYRQTMMQGLELLAYFRNRAPLDDSGMPKDRFSAEMPDATLATLKIQPSEPRDSAVYFCASGFLGPVGGTQYFGPGTRLLVL.

The chain employs TRBV7-3 and TRBJ2-4; possible D gene TRBD1, 5 bases. Germline V lookup: CDR1 SGHTA, CDR2 FQGTGA. This CDR3 is 14 amino acids long. V was cut by 2 bases and J by 8 bases, with 13 bases left in between. The CDR3, as DNA: TGTGCCAGCAGCTTAGAAAGGACATCGGACATTCAGTACTTC. Amino acid sequence: CASSLERTSDIQYF.